A single sample is the source of the 27 T cell receptor beta chains below, sequenced in a study of T cell responses to AZD1222 COVID-19 vaccine. Profiling relied on immunoSEQ multiplex PCR, and the TCRdb table lists in-frame clones only, not all of them. This repertoire shows about 150,000 clones, 92% found once; its top ten account for roughly 3%. The source was peripheral blood, collected 28 days after the second AZD1222 dose. These receptors were obtained from an adult who received the AZD1222 COVID-19 vaccine.

This sequence joins TRBV11-2 and TRBJ2-3, with no clear D. CDR3 size: 13 residues. The V end was cut by 5 bases, the J end by 0 bases, with 6 bases between. Germline CDR1 is SGHAT and CDR2 is FQNNGV. The DNA of the CDR3 is TGTGCCAGCAGCCTTAGAAGCACAGATACGCAGTATTTT. This codes for CASSLRSTDTQYF. The full variable domain, in which reference TRBV11-2 and TRBJ2-3 provide the parts outside the CDR3, is EAGVAQSPRYKIIEKRQSVAFWCNPISGHATLYWYQQILGQGPKLLIQFQNNGVVDDSQLPKDRFSAERLKGVDSTLKIQPAKLEDSAVYLCASSLRSTDTQYFGPGTRLTVL.

The rearrangement uses TRBV2 and TRBJ2-5; maybe TRBD2 (5 bases). The V end was cut by 2 bases, the J end by 5 bases, with 6 bases between. The CDR3 runs to 12 residues. Germline CDR1 SNHLY, CDR2 FYNNEI. The CDR3 nucleotides read TGTGCCAGCAGTGAAACGGGGGAGACCCAGTACTTC. Translating gives CASSETGETQYF.

The V gene is TRBV11-3, the J gene TRBJ2-1; no firm D call. Trimming removed 5 bases from V and 8 bases from J, with 10 bases in between. This CDR3 has 12 amino acids. Germline V gene lookup returns CDR1 SGHNT and CDR2 YENEEA. The DNA of the CDR3 is TGTGCCAGCAGCAACCTCGGCGATGAGCAGTTCTTC. Translated: CASSNLGDEQFF.

The chain joins TRBV5-1 to TRBJ2-7; 9 positions match TRBD1. Trimming took 4 bases from V and 3 from J; bases not matched to a gene: 11. The germline V gene encodes CDR1 SGHRS and CDR2 YFSETQ. The CDR3 is made up of 16 amino acids. The CDR3 nucleotides read TGCGCCAGCAGCCATGGGGGGACAGGGAGAGGCTACGAGCAGTACTTC. Translation: CASSHGGTGRGYEQYF.

The chain combines TRBV7-3 with TRBJ2-5; no firm D call. The CDR3 totals 13 residues. V was pared by 2 bases and J by 0 bases, with 4 bases between. Looked up from germline, CDR1 is SGHTA and CDR2 is FQGTGA. Written as DNA, the CDR3 is TGTGCCAGCAGCTTAGATAACCAAGAGACCCAGTACTTC. Its translation is CASSLDNQETQYF.

The chain couples TRBV7-2 to TRBJ2-2, with 7 bases fitting TRBD2. Germline lookup yields CDR1 SGHTA and CDR2 FQGNSA. The V gene end was trimmed by 3 bases and the J gene end by 6 bases; junction bases not matched to a gene: 4. The CDR3 sequence is 14 residues long. The CDR3 DNA reads as TGTGCCAGCAGCTTTGGGGGAGGGGCCGGGGAGCTGTTTTTT. This sequence encodes CASSFGGGAGELFF.

This rearrangement joins TRBV28 to TRBJ1-5; D is possibly TRBD1 (5 bases). The CDR3 extends over 15 amino acids. The germline V gene encodes CDR1 MDHEN and CDR2 SYDVKM. The V end lost 6 bases, the J end lost 7 bases, and 19 bases lay between the germline ends. CDR3 DNA: TGTGCCAGCAGCCCCTTAGAAGGGACTAACCAGCCCCAGCATTTT. Protein sequence: CASSPLEGTNQPQHF. The variable domain in full, completed from reference TRBV28 and TRBJ1-5, reads DVKVTQSSRYLVKRTGEKVFLECVQDMDHENMFWYRQDPGLGLRLIYFSYDVKMKEKGDIPEGYSVSREKKERFSLILESASTNQTSMYLCASSPLEGTNQPQHFGDGTRLSIL.

The chain is built from TRBV9 and TRBJ2-1; 8 positions agree with TRBD2. This CDR3 has 15 residues. The germline CDR1 and CDR2 sequences are SGDLS and YYNGEE. V was pared by 0 bases and J by 3 bases, with 2 bases of the junction left unmatched. For the CDR3, the DNA is TGTGCCAGCAGCGTAGGCAGCGGGAGCTACAATGAGCAGTTCTTC. Protein sequence: CASSVGSGSYNEQFF. Using reference TRBV9 and TRBJ2-1 for the parts outside the CDR3, the full variable domain is DSGVTQTPKHLITATGQRVTLRCSPRSGDLSVYWYQQSLDQGLQFLIQYYNGEERAKGNILERFSAQQFPDLHSELNLSSLELGDSALYFCASSVGSGSYNEQFFGPGTRLTVL.

The gene calls are TRBV2 and TRBJ2-3; unclear D gene. The CDR3 is made up of 12 amino acids. The V end lost 7 bases, the J end lost 5 bases, and 10 bases lay between the germline ends. Germline loops: CDR1 SNHLY, CDR2 FYNNEI. CDR3 sequence: CASNQWVDTQYF. CDR3 DNA: TGTGCCAGCAACCAATGGGTAGATACGCAGTATTTT.

The chain uses TRBV11-2 and TRBJ1-3; unclear D gene. Trimming removed 2 bases from V and 5 bases from J, with 13 bases in between. Germline V gene sequence: CDR1 SGHAT, CDR2 FQNNGV. The CDR3 is 15 amino acids. The CDR3 DNA follows: TGTGCCAGCAGCTTACACACCGCGGCTCGAAACACCATATATTTT. This gives the protein CASSLHTAARNTIYF. Full variable domain (rest looked up from reference TRBV11-2 and TRBJ1-3): EAGVAQSPRYKIIEKRQSVAFWCNPISGHATLYWYQQILGQGPKLLIQFQNNGVVDDSQLPKDRFSAERLKGVDSTLKIQPAKLEDSAVYLCASSLHTAARNTIYFGEGSWLTVV.

This rearrangement joins TRBV19 to TRBJ1-2; unclear D gene. The CDR3 totals 13 residues. The V end was cut by 3 bases, the J end by 6 bases, with 11 bases between. The germline V gene has CDR1 LNHDA and CDR2 SQIVND (reference sequence). The CDR3 loop is CASSIRVGHGYTF. The CDR3 DNA follows: TGTGCCAGTAGTATTCGGGTTGGGCATGGCTACACCTTC.

The rearrangement joins TRBV18 to TRBJ2-1; TRBD2 agrees at 7 bases. The CDR3 runs 13 residues. CDR1 and CDR2 from the germline V gene are KGHSH and LQKENI. Trimming took 5 bases from V and 10 from J; bases not matched to a gene: 8. This chain's CDR3 is CASSFSSGREQFF. CDR3 nucleotides: TGTGCCAGCTCATTCAGTTCCGGGAGGGAGCAGTTCTTC. Complete variable domain (other parts from reference TRBV18 and TRBJ2-1): NAGVMQNPRHLVRRRGQEARLRCSPMKGHSHVYWYRQLPEEGLKFMVYLQKENIIDESGMPKERFSAEFPKEGPSILRIQQVVRGDSAAYFCASSFSSGREQFFGPGTRLTVL.

The rearrangement joins TRBV7-3 to TRBJ1-1, with D perhaps TRBD1 (5 bases). The CDR3 covers 15 residues. Per germline, CDR1 SGHTA and CDR2 FQGTGA. Trimming shortened V by 4 bases and J by 0 bases, and 12 bases separated the two germline ends. This CDR3 is CASSSAGTVNTEAFF. The CDR3 DNA sequence: TGTGCCAGCAGCTCCGCCGGGACGGTGAACACTGAAGCTTTCTTT.

The chain couples TRBV24-1 to TRBJ2-5; possibly TRBD2 for D (6 bases). The CDR3 is made up of 13 amino acids. The V gene's germline CDR1 is KGHDR and CDR2 SFDVKD. Deletions cut 7 bases from V and 6 bases from J, with 14 bases between. CDR3 region: CATRGDSEQTQYF. The CDR3 DNA follows: TGTGCCACCAGGGGGGACTCCGAGCAGACCCAGTACTTC.

The chain combines TRBV30 with TRBJ1-1; D may be TRBD1 (5 bases). V was trimmed by 7 bases and J by 3 bases, leaving 24 bases between them. This CDR3 has 16 amino acids. CDR1 GTSNPN and CDR2 SVGIG come from the germline V gene (reference sequence). In DNA, the CDR3 is TGTGCCTCGGGTATCGGGGGACCCCTCCCGGACACTGAAGCTTTCTTT. Translating it yields CASGIGGPLPDTEAFF.

The V call is TRBV3-1 (or the pseudogene TRBV3-2), the J call TRBJ2-2; 8 nucleotides align to TRBD1. V dropped 4 bases and J dropped 3; count of bases not matched to a gene: 7. Germline CDR1 reads LGHDT; CDR2 reads YNNKEL (reference sequence). The CDR3 extends over 16 amino acids. The DNA for the CDR3 is TGTGCCAGCAGCCTTACCGGGACAGGACACACCGGGGAGCTGTTTTTT. It is translated as CASSLTGTGHTGELFF.

The rearrangement uses TRBV15 and TRBJ2-3; unclear D gene. CDR1 is LNHNV and CDR2 is YYDKDF in the germline V gene (reference sequence). Trimming took off 3 bases at V and 2 bases at J, with 6 bases between the two ends. This CDR3 contains 13 residues. CDR3 DNA sequence: TGTGCCACCAGCAGGGACGTCACAGATACGCAGTATTTT. Protein product: CATSRDVTDTQYF.

V gene TRBV5-1 combines with J gene TRBJ2-5; D is unresolved. Germline CDR1 SGHRS, CDR2 YFSETQ. Between the trimmed V and J ends, which lost 7 bases and 4 bases, there was a span of 14 bases. The CDR3 is 13 residues long. CDR3 loop: CASGSGMAETQYF. CDR3 nucleotides: TGCGCCAGCGGTTCGGGCATGGCAGAGACCCAGTACTTC. The full variable domain, with the rest looked up from reference TRBV5-1 and TRBJ2-5, is KAGVTQTPRYLIKTRGQQVTLSCSPISGHRSVSWYQQTPGQGLQFLFEYFSETQRNKGNFPGRFSGRQFSNSRSEMNVSTLELGDSALYLCASGSGMAETQYFGPGTRLLVL.

This sequence joins TRBV6-6 and TRBJ2-7; tentative D call: TRBD2 (5 bases). CDR3 size: 13 residues. CDR1 MNHNY and CDR2 SVGAGI come from the germline V gene (reference sequence). Trimming took 11 bases from V and 2 from J, leaving 16 bases between them. The CDR3 nucleotides are TGTGCCGTCGCCGACGGGGTCCCCTACGAGCAGTACTTC. Translating gives CAVADGVPYEQYF.

This rearrangement joins TRBV3-1 (or the pseudogene TRBV3-2) to TRBJ2-1, with D possibly TRBD2 on 6 matching bases. Looked up from germline, CDR1 is LGHDT and CDR2 is YNNKEL (reference sequence). CDR3 length: 15 amino acids. Deletions cut 3 bases from V and 9 bases from J, with 18 bases between. The CDR3, as DNA: TGTGCCAGCAGCCAGGGGGGACTCCAGGCCCCTGAGCAGTTCTTC. Its translation: CASSQGGLQAPEQFF.

This clone occurred a few times. This chain links TRBV28 with TRBJ1-1; TRBD1 matches at 7 bases. This CDR3 region has 14 residues. V dropped 6 bases and J dropped 10; count of bases not matched to a gene: 14. The germline gives CDR1 MDHEN, CDR2 SYDVKM. CDR3 protein: CASSPGTVLITAFF. The CDR3 coding sequence is TGTGCCAGCAGCCCCGGGACAGTTTTAATCACAGCTTTCTTT.

J is TRBJ1-1 and V is TRBV2, with 9 bases fitting TRBD1. This CDR3 is 14 amino acids long. V lost 6 bases to trimming and J lost 4 bases; unmatched junction nucleotides: 6. The germline CDR1 and CDR2 sequences are SNHLY and FYNNEI. The CDR3 DNA follows: TGTGCCAGCAGCTATCTGGGACAGGGCACTGAAGCTTTCTTT. This encodes CASSYLGQGTEAFF.

The chain carries TRBV9 and TRBJ2-1; 9 bases fit TRBD2. V lost 2 bases to trimming and J lost 8 bases; unmatched junction nucleotides: 8. This CDR3 is 15 amino acids long. Germline CDR1 is SGDLS and CDR2 is YYNGEE. CDR3 in amino acids: CASSVGASGMDEQFF. CDR3 sequence (DNA): TGTGCCAGCAGCGTTGGGGCTAGCGGGATGGATGAGCAGTTCTTC.

This chain connects TRBV7-9 to TRBJ1-1; TRBD1 agrees at 11 bases. This CDR3 is built from 15 residues. The ends lost 4 bases at V and 5 bases at J; junction bases unmatched: 6. Per the germline V gene, CDR1 is SEHNR and CDR2 is FQNEAQ (reference sequence). CDR3: CASSSGQGAITEAFF. The CDR3 DNA reads TGTGCCAGCAGCTCCGGACAGGGGGCGATTACTGAAGCTTTCTTT.

The chain has TRBV24-1 and TRBJ2-1; 13 bases line up with TRBD2. The CDR3 spans 14 residues. The germline V gene encodes CDR1 KGHDR and CDR2 SFDVKD. With V trimmed by 5 bases and J by 7 bases, 1 base remained unmatched. This chain's CDR3 is CATSALAGGNEQFF. CDR3 DNA: TGTGCCACCAGTGCACTAGCGGGAGGGAATGAGCAGTTCTTC.

V is TRBV28 and J is TRBJ1-2, with TRBD1 matching over 8 bases. The CDR3 sequence is 11 residues long. Losses at the gene ends were 7 bases for V and 14 bases for J; bases not matched to a gene: 9. CDR1 MDHEN and CDR2 SYDVKM come from the germline V gene. The CDR3 sequence: CASIKDRAATF. The CDR3 DNA reads TGTGCCAGCATTAAGGACAGGGCGGCAACCTTC.

The chain links TRBV28 to TRBJ2-3, with TRBD2 matching 9 bases. CDR3 size: 19 residues. The trim removed 1 base at V and 5 bases at J, leaving 16 bases unmatched. CDR1 is MDHEN, CDR2 SYDVKM, per germline. CDR3 nucleotides: TGTGCCAGCAGTTTATTTCCCCCCCAGACTAGCGGAGTGGTAGATACGCAGTATTTT. Translated, it gives CASSLFPPQTSGVVDTQYF.